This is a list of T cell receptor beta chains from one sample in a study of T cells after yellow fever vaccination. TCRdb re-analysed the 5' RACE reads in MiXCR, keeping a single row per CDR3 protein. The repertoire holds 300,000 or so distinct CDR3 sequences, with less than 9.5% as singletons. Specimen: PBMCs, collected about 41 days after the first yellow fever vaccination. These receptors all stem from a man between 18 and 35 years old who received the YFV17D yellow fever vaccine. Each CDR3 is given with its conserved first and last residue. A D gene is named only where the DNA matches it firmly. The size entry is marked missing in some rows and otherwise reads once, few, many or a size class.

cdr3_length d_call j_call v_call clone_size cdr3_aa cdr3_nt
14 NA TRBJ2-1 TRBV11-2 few CASSLTDMYNEQFF TGTGCCAGCAGCTTGACAGATATGTACAATGAGCAGTTCTTC
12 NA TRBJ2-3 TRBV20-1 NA CSAPGPGDTQYF TGCAGTGCTCCCGGACCGGGGGATACGCAGTATTTT
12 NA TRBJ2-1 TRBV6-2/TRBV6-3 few CASSYILGEQFF TGTGCCAGCAGCTACATTCTCGGTGAGCAGTTCTTC
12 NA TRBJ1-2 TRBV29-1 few CSVVEGTDGYTF TGCAGCGTTGTTGAGGGAACGGATGGCTACACCTTC
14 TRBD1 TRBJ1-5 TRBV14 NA CATRTGGSNQPQHF TGTGCCACCAGAACAGGGGGTAGCAATCAGCCCCAGCATTTT
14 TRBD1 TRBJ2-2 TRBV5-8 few CASSVDRDTGELFF TGTGCCAGCAGCGTCGACAGGGACACCGGGGAGCTGTTTTTT
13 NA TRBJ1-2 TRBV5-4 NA CASSWGFGEPYTF TGTGCCAGCAGCTGGGGGTTTGGGGAACCCTACACCTTC
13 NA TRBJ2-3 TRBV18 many CASSQSATDTQYF TGTGCCAGCTCACAGTCAGCGACAGATACGCAGTATTTT
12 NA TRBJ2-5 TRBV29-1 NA CSVGGLQETQYF TGCAGCGTCGGCGGGTTACAAGAGACCCAGTACTTC
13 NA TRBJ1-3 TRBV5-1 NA CASSFGLGNTIYF TGCGCCAGCAGCTTCGGGCTTGGAAACACCATATATTTT
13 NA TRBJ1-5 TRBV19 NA CASSMSGYGPQHF TGTGCCAGTAGTATGTCAGGGTATGGTCCCCAGCATTTT
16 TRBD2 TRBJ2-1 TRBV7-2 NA CASSLVLQRGGYEQFF TGTGCCAGCAGCTTAGTTCTCCAGCGGGGTGGGTATGAGCAGTTCTTC
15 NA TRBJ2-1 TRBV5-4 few CASSFRGHPYNEQFF TGTGCCAGCAGCTTCCGGGGACATCCCTACAATGAGCAGTTCTTC
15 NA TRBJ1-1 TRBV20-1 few CSTNSDWGMNTEAFF TGCAGTACCAATTCTGACTGGGGAATGAACACTGAAGCTTTCTTT
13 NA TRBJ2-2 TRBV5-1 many CASSLGHTGELFF TGCGCCAGCAGCTTGGGACACACCGGGGAGCTGTTTTTT
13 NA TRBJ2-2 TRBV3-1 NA CASSQEGVGELFF TGTGCCAGCAGCCAAGAGGGGGTCGGGGAGCTGTTTTTT
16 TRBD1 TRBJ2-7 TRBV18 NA CASSPYPGQGTYEQYF TGTGCCAGCTCACCCTACCCAGGACAGGGGACCTACGAGCAGTACTTC
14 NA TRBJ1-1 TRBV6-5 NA CASSYGGSVTEAFF TGTGCCAGCAGTTACGGTGGGTCGGTCACTGAAGCTTTCTTT
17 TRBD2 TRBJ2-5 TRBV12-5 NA CASGPGIGASGDETQYF TGTGCTAGTGGCCCCGGGATCGGAGCTAGCGGGGACGAGACCCAGTACTTC
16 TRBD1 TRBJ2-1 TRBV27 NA CASSRPGTAAYNEQFF TGTGCCAGCAGTCGCCCCGGGACAGCAGCCTACAATGAGCAGTTCTTC
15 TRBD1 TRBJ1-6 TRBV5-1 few CASSPLDRLNSPLHF TGCGCCAGCAGCCCCCTGGACAGGTTAAATTCACCCCTCCACTTT
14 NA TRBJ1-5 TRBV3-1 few CASSQEGHNQPQHF TGTGCCAGCAGCCAAGAAGGGCATAATCAGCCCCAGCATTTT
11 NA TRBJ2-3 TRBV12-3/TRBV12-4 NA CASSSRRPQYF TGTGCCAGCAGTTCTAGGCGGCCGCAGTATTTT
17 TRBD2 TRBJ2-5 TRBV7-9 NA CASSPVGRGRAGETQYF TGTGCCAGCAGCCCGGTCGGTAGGGGTCGAGCGGGGGAGACCCAGTACTTC
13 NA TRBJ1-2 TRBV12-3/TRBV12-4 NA CASSPQDPYGYTF TGTGCCAGCAGCCCCCAGGACCCCTATGGCTACACCTTC
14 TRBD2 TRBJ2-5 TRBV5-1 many CASRLSGGQETQYF TGCGCCAGCAGGCTCTCGGGGGGCCAAGAGACCCAGTACTTC
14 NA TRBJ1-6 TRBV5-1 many CASSLGTDNSPLHF TGCGCCAGCAGCTTGGGGACAGATAATTCACCCCTCCACTTT
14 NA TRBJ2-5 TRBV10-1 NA CASSDRTAQETQYF TGCGCCAGCAGTGACCGTACAGCGCAAGAGACCCAGTACTTC
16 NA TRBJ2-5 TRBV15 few CATSRRGPSQQETQYF TGTGCCACCAGCAGACGGGGCCCCTCCCAACAAGAGACCCAGTACTTC
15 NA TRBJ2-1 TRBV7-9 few CASSLAQVSYNEQFF TGTGCCAGCAGCTTAGCACAGGTGTCCTACAATGAGCAGTTCTTC
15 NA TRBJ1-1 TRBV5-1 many CASSAGAPGGTEAFF TGCGCCAGCAGCGCTGGGGCCCCCGGCGGGACTGAAGCTTTCTTT
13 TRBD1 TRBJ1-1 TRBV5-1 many CASSEQGARVAFF TGCGCCAGCAGCGAACAGGGGGCCCGGGTAGCTTTCTTT
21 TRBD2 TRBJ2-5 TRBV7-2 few CASSRRAGGGGATLVHSTQYF TGTGCCAGCAGCCGAAGAGCGGGGGGCGGGGGAGCAACACTGGTCCATTCGACCCAGTACTTC
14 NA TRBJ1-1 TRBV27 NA CASSLWAGNTEAFF TGTGCCAGCAGTTTATGGGCAGGGAACACTGAAGCTTTCTTT
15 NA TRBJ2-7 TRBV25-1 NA CASSDSGRSSYEQYF TGTGCCAGCAGTGATTCGGGCCGCAGCTCCTACGAGCAGTACTTC
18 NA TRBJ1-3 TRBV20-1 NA CSARDFGTDRFSGNTIYF TGCAGTGCTAGAGATTTCGGGACGGACCGGTTCTCTGGAAACACCATATATTTT
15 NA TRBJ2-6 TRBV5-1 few CASSLQVTGANVLTF TGCGCCAGCAGCTTGCAAGTGACTGGGGCCAACGTCCTGACTTTC
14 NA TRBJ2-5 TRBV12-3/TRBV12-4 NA CASSLAPRQETQYF TGTGCCAGCAGTTTAGCGCCCAGACAAGAGACCCAGTACTTC
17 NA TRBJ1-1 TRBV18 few CASSPRDAASGNTEAFF TGTGCCAGCTCACCTCGGGACGCCGCATCTGGGAACACTGAAGCTTTCTTT
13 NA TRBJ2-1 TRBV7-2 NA CASSLVENNEQFF TGTGCCAGCAGCTTAGTGGAGAACAATGAGCAGTTCTTC
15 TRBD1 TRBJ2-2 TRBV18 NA CASSRDRPMSGELFF TGTGCCAGCTCACGGGACAGACCTATGAGCGGGGAGCTGTTTTTT
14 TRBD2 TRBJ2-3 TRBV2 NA CASSRLAGAHTQYF TGTGCCAGCAGTAGACTAGCGGGGGCCCATACGCAGTATTTT
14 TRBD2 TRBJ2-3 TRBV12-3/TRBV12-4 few CASTLAGGTDTQYF TGTGCCAGCACATTAGCGGGGGGCACAGATACGCAGTATTTT
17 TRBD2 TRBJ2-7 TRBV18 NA CASSPMNPAGGPYEQYF TGTGCCAGCTCACCAATGAATCCGGCGGGGGGGCCTTACGAGCAGTACTTC
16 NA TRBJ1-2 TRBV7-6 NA CASTLGGERINYGYTF TGTGCCAGCACCCTAGGGGGTGAGCGAATTAACTATGGCTACACCTTC
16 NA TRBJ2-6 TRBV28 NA CASSDGAFAGANVLTF TGTGCCAGCAGTGATGGTGCTTTCGCTGGGGCCAACGTCCTGACTTTC
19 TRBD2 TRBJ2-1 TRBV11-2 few CASSSSPGLAGGPSDEQFF TGTGCCAGCAGCTCGTCTCCGGGACTAGCGGGGGGGCCTTCGGATGAGCAGTTCTTC
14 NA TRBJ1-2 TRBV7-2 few CASSLSHTNYGYTF TGTGCCAGCAGCCTATCTCATACTAACTATGGCTACACCTTC
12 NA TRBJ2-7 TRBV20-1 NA CSARGSSYEQYF TGCAGTGCTAGAGGTTCCTCCTACGAGCAGTACTTC
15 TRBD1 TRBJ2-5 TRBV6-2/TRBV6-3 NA CASSHSRTGQETQYF TGTGCCAGCAGTCATTCCCGGACAGGACAAGAGACCCAGTACTTC
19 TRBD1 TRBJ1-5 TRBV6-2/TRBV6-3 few CASKKSPHTRDSNNQPQHF TGTGCCAGCAAGAAGAGCCCACATACCCGGGACAGCAATAATCAGCCCCAGCATTTT
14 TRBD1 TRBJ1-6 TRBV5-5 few CASSQGTGNSPLHF TGTGCCAGCAGCCAGGGGACAGGTAATTCACCCCTCCACTTT
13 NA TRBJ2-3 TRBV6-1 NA CASSPRHLLPQYF TGTGCCAGCAGTCCACGACACCTCCTACCGCAGTATTTT